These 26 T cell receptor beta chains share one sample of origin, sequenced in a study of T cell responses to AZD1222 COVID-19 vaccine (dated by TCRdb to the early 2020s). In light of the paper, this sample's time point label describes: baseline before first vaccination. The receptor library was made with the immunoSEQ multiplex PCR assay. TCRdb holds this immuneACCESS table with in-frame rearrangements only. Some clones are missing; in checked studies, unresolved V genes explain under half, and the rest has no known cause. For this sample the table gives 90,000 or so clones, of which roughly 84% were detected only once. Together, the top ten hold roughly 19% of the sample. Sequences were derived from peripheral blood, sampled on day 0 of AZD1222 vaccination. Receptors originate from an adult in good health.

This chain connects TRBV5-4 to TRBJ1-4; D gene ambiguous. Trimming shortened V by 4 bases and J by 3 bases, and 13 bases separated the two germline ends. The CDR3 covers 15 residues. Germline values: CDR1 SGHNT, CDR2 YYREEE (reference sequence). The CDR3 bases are TGTGCCAGCAGCCAAGTCCCGAGGGCTAATGAAAAACTGTTTTTT. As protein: CASSQVPRANEKLFF. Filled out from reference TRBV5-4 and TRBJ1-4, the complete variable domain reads ETGVTQSPTHLIKTRGQQVTLRCSSQSGHNTVSWYQQALGQGPQFIFQYYREEENGRGNFPPRFSGLQFPNYSSELNVNALELDDSALYLCASSQVPRANEKLFFGSGTQLSVL.

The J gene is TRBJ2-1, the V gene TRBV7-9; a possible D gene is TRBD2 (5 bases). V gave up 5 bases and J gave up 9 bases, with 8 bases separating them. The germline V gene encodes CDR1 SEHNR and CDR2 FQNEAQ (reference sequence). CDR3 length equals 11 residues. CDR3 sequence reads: CASSLAGEQFF. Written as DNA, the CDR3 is TGTGCCAGCAGCCTCGCGGGTGAGCAGTTCTTC.

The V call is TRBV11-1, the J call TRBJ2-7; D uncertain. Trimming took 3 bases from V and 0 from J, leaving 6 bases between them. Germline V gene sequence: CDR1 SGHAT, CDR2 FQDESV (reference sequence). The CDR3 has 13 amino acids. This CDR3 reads CASSFKHSYEQYF. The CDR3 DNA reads TGTGCCAGCAGCTTCAAACACTCCTACGAGCAGTACTTC.

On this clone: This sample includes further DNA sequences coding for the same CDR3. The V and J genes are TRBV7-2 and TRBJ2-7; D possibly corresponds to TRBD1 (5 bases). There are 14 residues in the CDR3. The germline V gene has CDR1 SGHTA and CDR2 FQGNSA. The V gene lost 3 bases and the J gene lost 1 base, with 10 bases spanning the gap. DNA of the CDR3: TGTGCCAGCAGCTTGGGGCCCGGTTCCTACGAGCAGTACTTC. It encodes CASSLGPGSYEQYF.

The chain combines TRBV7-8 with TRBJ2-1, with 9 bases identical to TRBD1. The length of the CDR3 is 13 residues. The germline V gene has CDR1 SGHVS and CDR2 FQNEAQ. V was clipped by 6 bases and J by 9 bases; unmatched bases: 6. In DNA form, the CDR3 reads TGTGCCAGCAGACAGAACAGGGGGCGTGAGCAGTTCTTC. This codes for CASRQNRGREQFF.

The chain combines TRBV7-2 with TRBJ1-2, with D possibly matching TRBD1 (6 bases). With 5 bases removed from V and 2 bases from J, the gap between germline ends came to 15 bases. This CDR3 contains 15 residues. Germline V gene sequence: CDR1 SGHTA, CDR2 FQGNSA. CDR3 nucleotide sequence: TGTGCCAGCAGCCTGCTTGGCAGGGGAAACTATGGCTACACCTTC. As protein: CASSLLGRGNYGYTF. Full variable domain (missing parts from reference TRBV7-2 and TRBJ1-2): GAGVSQSPSNKVTEKGKDVELRCDPISGHTALYWYRQSLGQGLEFLIYFQGNSAPDKSGLPSDRFSAERTGGSVSTLTIQRTQQEDSAVYLCASSLLGRGNYGYTFGSGTRLTVV.

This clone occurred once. The CDR3: CASRDPRGGEQYF. The CDR3 nucleotides read TGTGCCAGCAGAGATCCACGGGGGGGCGAGCAGTACTTC. The rearrangement joins TRBV3-1 (or the pseudogene TRBV3-2) to TRBJ2-7; 8 bases align to TRBD2. This CDR3 comprises 13 residues. V shed 6 bases and J 6 bases; nucleotides not matched to a gene: 7. Germline V gene sequence: CDR1 LGHDT, CDR2 YNNKEL (reference sequence).

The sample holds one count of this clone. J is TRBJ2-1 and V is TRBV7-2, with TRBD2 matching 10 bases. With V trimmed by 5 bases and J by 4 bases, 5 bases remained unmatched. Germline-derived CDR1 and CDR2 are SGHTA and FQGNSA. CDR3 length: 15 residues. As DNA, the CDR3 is TGTGCCAGCAGCCTGACTAGCGGGCCATACAATGAGCAGTTCTTC. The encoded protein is CASSLTSGPYNEQFF.

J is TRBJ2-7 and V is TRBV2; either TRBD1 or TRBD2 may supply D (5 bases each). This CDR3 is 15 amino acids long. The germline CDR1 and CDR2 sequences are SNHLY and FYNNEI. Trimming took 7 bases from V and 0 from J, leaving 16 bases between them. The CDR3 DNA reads TGTGCCAGCACCAGGGACGTGAGGAGCTCCTACGAGCAGTACTTC. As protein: CASTRDVRSSYEQYF.

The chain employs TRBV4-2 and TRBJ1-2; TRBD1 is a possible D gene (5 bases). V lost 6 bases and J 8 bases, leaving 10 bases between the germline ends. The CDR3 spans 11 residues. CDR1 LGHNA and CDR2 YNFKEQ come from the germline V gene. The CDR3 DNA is TGTGCCAGCAGAAGCGACAGCGGCTACACCTTC. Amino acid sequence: CASRSDSGYTF.

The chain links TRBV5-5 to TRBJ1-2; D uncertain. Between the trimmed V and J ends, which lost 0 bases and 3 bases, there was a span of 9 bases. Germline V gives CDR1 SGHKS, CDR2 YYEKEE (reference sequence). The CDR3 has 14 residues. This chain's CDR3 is CASSLVGTDYGYTF. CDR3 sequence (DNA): TGTGCCAGCAGCTTGGTGGGAACGGACTATGGCTACACCTTC.

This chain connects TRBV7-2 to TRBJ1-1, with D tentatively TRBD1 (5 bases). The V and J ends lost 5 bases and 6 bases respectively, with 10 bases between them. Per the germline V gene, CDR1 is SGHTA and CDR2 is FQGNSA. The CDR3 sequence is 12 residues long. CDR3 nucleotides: TGTGCCAGCAGCAGACAGTCCCCTGAAGCTTTCTTT. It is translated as CASSRQSPEAFF.

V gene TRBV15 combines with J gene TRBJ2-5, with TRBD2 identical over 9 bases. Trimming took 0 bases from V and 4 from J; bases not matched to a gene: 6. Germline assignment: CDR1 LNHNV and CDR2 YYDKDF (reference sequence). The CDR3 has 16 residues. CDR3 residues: CATSRDGSSGGETQYF. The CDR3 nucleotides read TGTGCCACCAGCAGAGATGGGAGTAGCGGGGGAGAGACCCAGTACTTC.

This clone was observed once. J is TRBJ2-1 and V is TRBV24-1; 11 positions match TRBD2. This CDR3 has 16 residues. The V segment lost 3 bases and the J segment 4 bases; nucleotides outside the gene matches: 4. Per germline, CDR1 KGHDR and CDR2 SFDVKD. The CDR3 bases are TGTGCCACCAGTGATCCCTCTAGCGGGGGGTACAATGAGCAGTTCTTC. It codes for CATSDPSSGGYNEQFF.

The CDR3 protein is CASSPSSGGAYEQFF. Written as DNA, the CDR3 is TGCGCCAGCAGCCCCTCTAGCGGGGGGGCCTATGAGCAGTTCTTC. This chain uses TRBV5-1 with TRBJ2-1; 12 positions match TRBD2. The germline CDR1 and CDR2 sequences are SGHRS and YFSETQ. V shed 4 bases and J 8 bases; nucleotides not matched to a gene: 7. The CDR3 length is 15 residues.

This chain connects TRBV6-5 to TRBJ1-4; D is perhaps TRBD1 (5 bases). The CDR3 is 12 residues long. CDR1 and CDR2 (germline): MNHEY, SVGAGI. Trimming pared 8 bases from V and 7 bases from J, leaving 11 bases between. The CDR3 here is CASGGDGEKLFF. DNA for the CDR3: TGTGCCAGCGGAGGGGATGGTGAAAAACTGTTTTTT.

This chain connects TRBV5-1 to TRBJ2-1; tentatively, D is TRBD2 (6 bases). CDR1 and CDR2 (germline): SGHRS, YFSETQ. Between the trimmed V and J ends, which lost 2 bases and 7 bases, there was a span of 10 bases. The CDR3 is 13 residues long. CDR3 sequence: CASSLSGLNEQFF. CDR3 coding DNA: TGCGCCAGCAGCTTATCGGGACTTAATGAGCAGTTCTTC.

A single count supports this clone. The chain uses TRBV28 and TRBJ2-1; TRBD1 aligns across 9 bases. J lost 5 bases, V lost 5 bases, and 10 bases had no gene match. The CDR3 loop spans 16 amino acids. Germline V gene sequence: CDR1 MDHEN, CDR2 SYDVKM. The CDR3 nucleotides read TGTGCCAGCAGTCCAACAGGGGGCCTAATTAACAATGAGCAGTTCTTC. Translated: CASSPTGGLINNEQFF.

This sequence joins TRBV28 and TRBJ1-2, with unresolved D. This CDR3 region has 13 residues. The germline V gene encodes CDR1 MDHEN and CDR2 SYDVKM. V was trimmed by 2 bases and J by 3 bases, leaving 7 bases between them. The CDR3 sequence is CASSLARYYGYTF. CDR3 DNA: TGTGCCAGCAGTTTAGCACGCTACTATGGCTACACCTTC.

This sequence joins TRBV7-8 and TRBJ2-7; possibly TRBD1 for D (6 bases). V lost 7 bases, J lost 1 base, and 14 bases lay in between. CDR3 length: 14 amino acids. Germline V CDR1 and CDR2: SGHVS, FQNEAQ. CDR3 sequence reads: CASTWNRESYEQYF. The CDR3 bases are TGTGCCAGCACCTGGAACAGGGAGTCCTACGAGCAGTACTTC.

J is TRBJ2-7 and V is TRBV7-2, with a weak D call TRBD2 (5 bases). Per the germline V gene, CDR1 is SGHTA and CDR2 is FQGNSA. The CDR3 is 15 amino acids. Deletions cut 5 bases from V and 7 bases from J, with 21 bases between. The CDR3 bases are TGTGCCAGCAGCCCTCTAGCTAGCCCGTCGGGAGAGCAGTACTTC. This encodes CASSPLASPSGEQYF.

CDR3 in amino acids: CASSPWTGSSYEQYF. CDR3 nucleotide sequence: TGTGCCAGTAGTCCATGGACAGGGTCCTCCTACGAGCAGTACTTC. The chain recombines TRBV19 with TRBJ2-7; 8 nucleotides agree with TRBD1. V lost 5 bases, J lost 0 bases, and 6 bases stayed unmatched. This CDR3 is 15 amino acids long. The germline V gene has CDR1 LNHDA and CDR2 SQIVND (reference sequence).

CDR3 protein: CASSRTGYNSPLHF. For the CDR3, the DNA is TGTGCCAGCAGCCGGACAGGGTATAATTCACCCCTCCACTTT. The V call is TRBV7-9, the J call TRBJ1-6, with 8 bases lining up with TRBD1. CDR1 and CDR2 (germline): SEHNR, FQNEAQ (reference sequence). Germline trimming cut 5 bases from V and 4 bases from J; bases unmatched to any gene: 1. This CDR3 is 14 amino acids long.

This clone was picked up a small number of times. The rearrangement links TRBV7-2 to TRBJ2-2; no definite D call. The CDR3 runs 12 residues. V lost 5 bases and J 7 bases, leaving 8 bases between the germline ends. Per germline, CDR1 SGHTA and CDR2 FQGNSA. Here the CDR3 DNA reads TGTGCCAGCAGCCCATTTATCGGGGAGCTGTTTTTT. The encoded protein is CASSPFIGELFF.

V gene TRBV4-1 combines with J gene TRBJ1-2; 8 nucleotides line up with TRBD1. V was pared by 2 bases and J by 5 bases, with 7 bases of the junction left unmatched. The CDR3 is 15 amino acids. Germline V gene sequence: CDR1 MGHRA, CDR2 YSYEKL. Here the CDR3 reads CASSQFGQGRYGYTF. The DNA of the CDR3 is TGCGCCAGCAGCCAATTCGGACAGGGCCGGTATGGCTACACCTTC.

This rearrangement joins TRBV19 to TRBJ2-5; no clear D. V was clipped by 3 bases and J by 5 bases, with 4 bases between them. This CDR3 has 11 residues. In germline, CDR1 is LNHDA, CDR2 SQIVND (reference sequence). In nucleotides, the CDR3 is TGTGCCAGTAGTATGGGGGAGACCCAGTACTTC. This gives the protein CASSMGETQYF.